The 4 T cell receptor beta chains reported below all come from one sample, sequenced in a study of T cells after yellow fever vaccination. TCRdb processed the 5' RACE reads anew with MiXCR; each CDR3 protein has one entry. The data contain approximately 300,000 distinct CDR3 sequences, around 11% of them singletons. Here the sequenced sample was CD4+ T cells sorted from PBMCs, taken 45 days after the yellow fever booster vaccination. These receptors were taken from a man younger than 35 who received the YFV17D yellow fever vaccine.

DNA for the CDR3: TGTGCCAGCAGCTTAACAGGGGTTGGAAACATTCAGTACTTC. Translating gives CASSLTGVGNIQYF. The J gene is TRBJ2-4, the V gene TRBV7-3; a possible D gene is TRBD1 (5 bases). The CDR3 sequence is 14 residues long. The V end was cut by 0 bases, the J end by 6 bases, with 9 bases between. Germline CDR1 is SGHTA and CDR2 is FQGTGA.

This chain links TRBV6-4 with TRBJ1-1, with D possibly being TRBD1 (5 bases). Trimming removed 8 bases from V and 0 bases from J, with 10 bases in between. This CDR3 region has 13 residues. CDR1 MRHNA and CDR2 SNTAGT come from the germline V gene. The CDR3 DNA is TGTGCCAGCGGGGCAGACATGAACACTGAAGCTTTCTTT. Encoded protein: CASGADMNTEAFF.

The chain employs TRBV20-1 and TRBJ2-5; 7 bases line up with TRBD2. Looked up from germline, CDR1 is DFQATT and CDR2 is SNEGSKA (reference sequence). V shed 6 bases and J 5 bases; nucleotides not matched to a gene: 0. The CDR3 extends over 10 amino acids. The CDR3 bases are TGCAGTGCCGGGAGGGAGACCCAGTACTTC. Its translation: CSAGRETQYF.

Only a few counts were recorded for this clonotype. The chain employs TRBV7-2 and TRBJ2-6; 10 bases agree with TRBD2. The CDR3 consists of 18 residues. Germline CDR1 is SGHTA and CDR2 is FQGNSA. V trimming: 5 bases; J trimming: 0 bases; junction bases outside the gene matches: 7. CDR3 sequence: CASSRTSGANSGANVLTF. CDR3 nucleotide sequence: TGTGCCAGCAGCCGTACTAGCGGGGCCAACTCTGGGGCCAACGTCCTGACTTTC.